A single sample is the source of the 22 T cell receptor beta chains below, sequenced in a study of control samples from healthy donors and cancer patients. Using immunoSEQ multiplex PCR, the repertoire was profiled, and TCRdb retains in-frame clones only, with some absent. The sample shows around 150,000 clones, about 86% of them seen only once. Sequenced material: blood. These receptor sequences come from a man in his late teens or twenties in good health.

V and J are TRBV5-1 and TRBJ2-3; TRBD2 agrees at 11 bases. The ends lost 4 bases at V and 1 base at J; junction bases unmatched: 8. CDR1 SGHRS and CDR2 YFSETQ come from the germline V gene. CDR3 size: 17 residues. The CDR3 DNA follows: TGCGCCAGCAGCCCGCAGACTAGCGGGGACCGCACAGATACGCAGTATTTT. It is translated as CASSPQTSGDRTDTQYF. Complete variable domain (other parts from reference TRBV5-1 and TRBJ2-3): KAGVTQTPRYLIKTRGQQVTLSCSPISGHRSVSWYQQTPGQGLQFLFEYFSETQRNKGNFPGRFSGRQFSNSRSEMNVSTLELGDSALYLCASSPQTSGDRTDTQYFGPGTRLTVL.

The chain joins TRBV4-2 to TRBJ2-2; 7 nucleotides line up with TRBD2. This CDR3 is 17 amino acids long. CDR1 is LGHNA and CDR2 is YNFKEQ in the germline V gene. Trimming removed 3 bases from V and 6 bases from J; junction bases left unmatched: 13. The CDR3 nucleotides are TGTGCCAGCAGCCAGGAGTGGGGAGGGACTCTGTCCGGGGAGCTGTTTTTT. It is translated as CASSQEWGGTLSGELFF.

This clone was counted many times. The chain combines TRBV28 with TRBJ1-1, with D uncertain. The CDR3 consists of 14 residues. Germline V gene data show CDR1 as MDHEN and CDR2 as SYDVKM. The V gene lost 1 base and the J gene lost 7 bases, with 13 bases spanning the gap. The CDR3 protein is CASSLYVAGSEAFF. CDR3 DNA: TGTGCCAGCAGTTTATATGTGGCGGGGAGTGAAGCTTTCTTT.

This chain connects TRBV10-3 to TRBJ1-1, with D possibly being TRBD1 (6 bases). Trimming cost V 2 bases and J 7 bases, with 14 bases left between them. The CDR3 has 14 residues. Germline V gene data show CDR1 as ENHRY and CDR2 as SYGVKD. Written as DNA, the CDR3 is TGTGCCATCAGTGAGCTCGGACAGAAGCTTGAAGCTTTCTTT. It is translated as CAISELGQKLEAFF.

The chain uses TRBV7-2 and TRBJ2-1; 9 positions match TRBD2. J lost 2 bases, V lost 3 bases, and 5 bases had no gene match. The CDR3 is 16 residues long. Germline V gene lookup returns CDR1 SGHTA and CDR2 FQGNSA. CDR3: CASSLDSGGTYNEQFF. As DNA, the CDR3 is TGTGCCAGCAGCTTGGATAGCGGGGGAACCTACAATGAGCAGTTCTTC.

This chain uses TRBV24-1 with TRBJ2-1; D may match TRBD1 or TRBD2 (5 bases each). The CDR3 runs to 16 residues. With 4 bases removed from V and 3 bases from J, the gap between germline ends came to 15 bases. Germline V gene sequence: CDR1 KGHDR, CDR2 SFDVKD. CDR3: CATSDHGTFVYNEQFF. The CDR3, as DNA: TGTGCCACCAGTGACCACGGGACGTTCGTCTACAATGAGCAGTTCTTC.

This sequence joins TRBV11-2 and TRBJ2-5, with TRBD2 matching over 12 bases. The germline V gene has CDR1 SGHAT and CDR2 FQNNGV. The CDR3 runs to 16 residues. V was clipped by 2 bases and J by 5 bases; unmatched bases: 6. In nucleotides, the CDR3 is TGTGCCAGCAGCTTAAATCTAGCGGGGGGGCGGGAGACCCAGTACTTC. Its translation: CASSLNLAGGRETQYF.

The chain employs TRBV29-1 and TRBJ2-1; the D is unclear. V was cut by 2 bases and J by 7 bases, with 12 bases left in between. This CDR3 contains 13 residues. CDR1 is SQVTM, CDR2 ANQGSEA, per germline. The CDR3 loop is CSVENPPMNEQFF. CDR3 sequence (DNA): TGCAGCGTTGAAAACCCCCCTATGAATGAGCAGTTCTTC.

This chain joins TRBV19 and TRBJ1-1; D perhaps matches TRBD1 (5 bases). Trimming took off 0 bases at V and 8 bases at J, with 16 bases between the two ends. Germline loops: CDR1 LNHDA, CDR2 SQIVND (reference sequence). This CDR3 has 15 residues. The CDR3: CASSIDSGTFVEAFF. CDR3 nucleotide sequence: TGTGCCAGTAGTATAGATTCCGGGACGTTTGTAGAAGCTTTCTTT.

The DNA of the CDR3 is TGTGCCGCACGGGGGCCCCATAGGGGAGATACGCAGTATTTT. This encodes CAARGPHRGDTQYF. V is TRBV28 and J is TRBJ2-3; D is tentatively TRBD1 or TRBD2 (6 bases each). CDR1 and CDR2 (germline): MDHEN, SYDVKM. This CDR3 region has 14 residues. V was pared by 11 bases and J by 5 bases, with 20 bases between.

The rearrangement uses TRBV11-2 and TRBJ1-2, with 8 bases lining up with TRBD1. The CDR3 contains 13 residues. J gave up 8 bases and V 5 bases, and 7 bases lay outside the gene matches. CDR1 is SGHAT and CDR2 is FQNNGV in the germline V gene. The CDR3: CASSPDRDGGYTF. CDR3 bases: TGTGCCAGCAGCCCGGACAGGGACGGAGGCTACACCTTC.

The chain combines TRBV9 with TRBJ2-2; D is unclear. This CDR3 is 13 amino acids long. Trimming stripped 0 bases from V and 4 bases from J, with 4 bases between. From germline, CDR1 is SGDLS and CDR2 YYNGEE. CDR3 in DNA: TGTGCCAGCAGCGTAGTAAGCACCGGGGAGCTGTTTTTT. This sequence encodes CASSVVSTGELFF.

The chain's CDR3 is CAWNLARGGTGETQYF. CDR3 DNA sequence: TGTGCCTGGAATCTAGCGAGGGGTGGGACTGGAGAGACCCAGTACTTC. The chain couples TRBV30 to TRBJ2-5; D is possibly TRBD2 (6 bases). V shed 4 bases and J shed 4 bases, with 22 bases lying between them. This CDR3 is built from 16 residues. In germline, CDR1 is GTSNPN, CDR2 SVGIG (reference sequence).

The chain recombines TRBV7-3 with TRBJ1-1; D is possibly TRBD1 (6 bases). CDR1 is SGHTA and CDR2 is FQGTGA in the germline V gene. Trimming removed 0 bases from V and 3 bases from J, with 8 bases in between. The CDR3 runs to 14 residues. The CDR3 region has the DNA TGTGCCAGCAGCTTAACAGGGGGGGACACTGAAGCTTTCTTT. Its translation is CASSLTGGDTEAFF.

The chain employs TRBV7-2 and TRBJ2-1, with 10 positions matching TRBD1. CDR1 is SGHTA, CDR2 FQGNSA, per germline. This CDR3 contains 15 residues. Trimming removed 5 bases from V and 8 bases from J; junction bases left unmatched: 9. CDR3 nucleotide sequence: TGTGCCAGCAGCACGAGACAGGGGGCTCTGGATGAGCAGTTCTTC. This encodes CASSTRQGALDEQFF.

The rearrangement joins TRBV7-2 to TRBJ2-5; 9 bases align to TRBD1. Germline V gene lookup returns CDR1 SGHTA and CDR2 FQGNSA. J was trimmed by 5 bases and V by 6 bases; bases with no gene match: 7. The CDR3 has 14 residues. The CDR3 nucleotides read TGTGCCAGCAGTGTAGACAGGGGGTGGGAGACCCAGTACTTC. It codes for CASSVDRGWETQYF. Using reference TRBV7-2 and TRBJ2-5 for the parts outside the CDR3, the full variable domain is GAGVSQSPSNKVTEKGKDVELRCDPISGHTALYWYRQSLGQGLEFLIYFQGNSAPDKSGLPSDRFSAERTGGSVSTLTIQRTQQEDSAVYLCASSVDRGWETQYFGPGTRLLVL.

The chain uses TRBV19 and TRBJ2-1, with D perhaps TRBD2 (5 bases). The CDR3 sequence is 12 residues long. The V gene lost 5 bases and the J gene lost 8 bases, with 10 bases spanning the gap. Germline CDR1 reads LNHDA; CDR2 reads SQIVND (reference sequence). The CDR3 bases are TGTGCCAGTAGTGTACTTAGCGATGAGCAGTTCTTC. This codes for CASSVLSDEQFF.

CDR3 region: CASSEGGDTQYF. Written as DNA, the CDR3 is TGTGCCAGCAGTGAGGGGGGAGATACGCAGTATTTT. This rearrangement joins TRBV2 to TRBJ2-3; perhaps TRBD2 as D (6 bases). Trimming shortened V by 3 bases and J by 5 bases, and 6 bases separated the two germline ends. This CDR3 has 12 residues. Germline assignment: CDR1 SNHLY and CDR2 FYNNEI. Full variable domain (missing parts from reference TRBV2 and TRBJ2-3): EPEVTQTPSHQVTQMGQEVILRCVPISNHLYFYWYRQILGQKVEFLVSFYNNEISEKSEIFDDQFSVERPDGSNFTLKIRSTKLEDSAMYFCASSEGGDTQYFGPGTRLTVL.

The CDR3 bases are TGTGCCAGCAGCTTAGGGCGGACAGGGACTGAAAAACTGTTTTTT. Protein: CASSLGRTGTEKLFF. The gene calls are TRBV13 and TRBJ1-4, with TRBD1 matching over 8 bases. Germline CDR1 reads PRHDT; CDR2 reads FYEKMQ (reference sequence). The CDR3 is made up of 15 amino acids. The V gene end was trimmed by 0 bases and the J gene end by 7 bases; junction bases not matched to a gene: 4.

This chain joins TRBV24-1 and TRBJ2-2; tentative D call: TRBD2 (6 bases). This CDR3 has 15 amino acids. Germline V lookup: CDR1 KGHDR, CDR2 SFDVKD. V was pared by 3 bases and J by 3 bases, with 10 bases between. CDR3 amino acids: CATSDGGLYTGELFF. The CDR3 DNA sequence: TGTGCCACCAGTGATGGGGGACTGTACACCGGGGAGCTGTTTTTT.

This CDR3 reads CATSDGRSPLHF. In DNA, the CDR3 is TGTGCCACATCTGACGGGAGATCACCCCTCCACTTT. The V and J genes are TRBV19 and TRBJ1-6, with D hard to call. Trimming cost V 10 bases and J 10 bases, with 14 bases left between them. From germline, CDR1 is LNHDA and CDR2 SQIVND (reference sequence). The CDR3 has 12 amino acids.

The chain uses TRBV7-9 and TRBJ1-4; maybe TRBD1 (5 bases). Germline CDR1 and CDR2: SEHNR and FQNEAQ (reference sequence). Trimming took off 1 base at V and 8 bases at J, with 17 bases between the two ends. This CDR3 contains 16 residues. The CDR3 loop is CASSLVGRQGLEKLFF. The CDR3 nucleotides are TGTGCCAGCAGCTTAGTTGGTAGGCAGGGTTTGGAAAAACTGTTTTTT.